Given below is one T cell receptor (beta chain) in context. The antigen is undetermined. This CDR3 is built from 14 residues. The V segment lost 3 bases and the J segment 7 bases; nucleotides outside the gene matches: 6. Germline assignment: CDR1 MNHNS and CDR2 SASEGT. These data belong to a study of cytomegalovirus exposure and HLA in healthy donors. Whole-study findings and limits: Data from an earlier analysis indicated that most TCR beta V segments were productive either about 87% or about 30% of the time. A later analysis found most CMV-associated TCR beta chains apparently HLA-restricted.

The PCR contained 60 Vbeta and 13 Jbeta primers. Some clones are missing from TCRdb's copy, which holds only in-frame ones; the method was immunoSEQ multiplex PCR. The sample records fewer than 250,000 clones, about 83% being singletons. What was sequenced was PBMCs. The rearrangement uses TRBV6-1 and TRBJ2-1, with 7 bases fitting TRBD1. This receptor was taken from a woman between 50 and 59 years old in good health and CMV-seropositive. CDR3 amino acids: CASSDYRGWNEQFF. The CDR3 DNA sequence: TGTGCCAGCAGTGATTACAGGGGATGGAATGAGCAGTTCTTC.